These T cell receptor beta chains were read from a single sample in a study of beta chain features in type 1 diabetes. Using immunoSEQ multiplex PCR, the repertoire was profiled, and TCRdb retains in-frame clones only, with some absent. Among some 240,000 clones listed, approximately 16% were seen once. The sample consisted of naive CD4+ T cells from blood. These receptor sequences come from a man aged 25-45 years with type 1 diabetes. Both conserved end residues are part of each CDR3. Fields, in order: D gene, clone size, V gene, J gene, CDR3 DNA, CDR3 protein. A D gene is named only where the DNA matches it firmly. Some rows mark clone size as missing; the rest say once, few, many or name a class of expanded clone.

D gene: .; clone size: .; V gene: TRBV29-1; J gene: TRBJ2-2; CDR3 DNA: TGCAGCGTTGACGGGGAGGAGGGCCCCCCCGGGGAGCTGTTTTTT; CDR3 protein: CSVDGEEGPPGELFF
D gene: TRBD2; clone size: few; V gene: TRBV5-4; J gene: TRBJ2-3; CDR3 DNA: TGTGCCAGCAGTTTGGGGGACTACCTTAGCACAGATACGCAGTATTTT; CDR3 protein: CASSLGDYLSTDTQYF
D gene: TRBD1; clone size: .; V gene: TRBV18; J gene: TRBJ2-5; CDR3 DNA: TGTGCCAGCTCACCACCGTCAGGGGGTGAGACCCAGTACTTC; CDR3 protein: CASSPPSGGETQYF
D gene: TRBD1; clone size: few; V gene: TRBV29-1; J gene: TRBJ2-7; CDR3 DNA: TGCAGCGTTGTGGACAGGGTGGCCCCTTACGAGCAGTACTTC; CDR3 protein: CSVVDRVAPYEQYF
D gene: TRBD2; clone size: .; V gene: TRBV9; J gene: TRBJ2-5; CDR3 DNA: TGTGCCAGCAGCGTAGCTCCTAGCGGTGAGACCCAGTACTTC; CDR3 protein: CASSVAPSGETQYF
D gene: .; clone size: few; V gene: TRBV10-1; J gene: TRBJ1-1; CDR3 DNA: TGCGCCAGCAGTGAGGAGGGACGAGGGAACACTGAAGCTTTCTTT; CDR3 protein: CASSEEGRGNTEAFF
D gene: .; clone size: few; V gene: TRBV18; J gene: TRBJ2-7; CDR3 DNA: TGTGCCAGCTCACCACGTGATATAGCAGGGGACGAGCAGTACTTC; CDR3 protein: CASSPRDIAGDEQYF
D gene: .; clone size: .; V gene: TRBV28; J gene: TRBJ2-1; CDR3 DNA: TGTGCCAGCAGTTTAGTTCTAAATGAGCAGTTCTTC; CDR3 protein: CASSLVLNEQFF
D gene: .; clone size: .; V gene: TRBV20-1; J gene: TRBJ2-7; CDR3 DNA: TGCAGTGCTATGGGGTTCGAGCAGTACTTC; CDR3 protein: CSAMGFEQYF
D gene: TRBD2; clone size: .; V gene: TRBV9; J gene: TRBJ2-5; CDR3 DNA: TGTGCCAGCAGCGAGGTGGGACTAGCGGGAGTAGAGACCCAGTACTTC; CDR3 protein: CASSEVGLAGVETQYF
D gene: .; clone size: .; V gene: TRBV10-3; J gene: TRBJ1-2; CDR3 DNA: TGTGCCATCACCGGACAGACTAACTATGGCTACACCTTC; CDR3 protein: CAITGQTNYGYTF
D gene: TRBD1; clone size: .; V gene: TRBV6-5; J gene: TRBJ1-2; CDR3 DNA: TGTGCCAGCAGGCCGGGACAGGACGGCTATGGCTACACCTTC; CDR3 protein: CASRPGQDGYGYTF
D gene: TRBD2; clone size: .; V gene: TRBV7-2; J gene: TRBJ2-7; CDR3 DNA: TGTGCCAGCAGCTCCAGCGGGATGGTCTACGAGCAGTACTTC; CDR3 protein: CASSSSGMVYEQYF
D gene: .; clone size: few; V gene: TRBV29-1; J gene: TRBJ2-7; CDR3 DNA: TGCAGCGGCGGAAGGGGCCTAACCTACGAGCAGTACTTC; CDR3 protein: CSGGRGLTYEQYF
D gene: .; clone size: few; V gene: TRBV29-1; J gene: TRBJ2-2; CDR3 DNA: TGCAGCGCTACATACTATTCGGACGGGGAGCTGTTTTTT; CDR3 protein: CSATYYSDGELFF
D gene: TRBD1; clone size: .; V gene: TRBV30; J gene: TRBJ1-1; CDR3 DNA: TGTGCCGCGGGACAGAAGCACACTGAAGCTTTCTTT; CDR3 protein: CAAGQKHTEAFF
D gene: .; clone size: few; V gene: TRBV20-1; J gene: TRBJ2-7; CDR3 DNA: TGCAGTGCTTGGACCTACGAGCAGTACTTC; CDR3 protein: CSAWTYEQYF
D gene: .; clone size: .; V gene: TRBV30; J gene: TRBJ2-1; CDR3 DNA: TGTGCCTGGAGTAGGAGCGGGTACAATGAGCAGTTCTTC; CDR3 protein: CAWSRSGYNEQFF
D gene: .; clone size: once; V gene: TRBV9; J gene: TRBJ2-2; CDR3 DNA: TGTGCCAGCGCTGAGCGGAGCCTGGACACCGGGGAGCTGTTTTTT; CDR3 protein: CASAERSLDTGELFF
D gene: TRBD1; clone size: few; V gene: TRBV29-1; J gene: TRBJ1-5; CDR3 DNA: TGCAGCGCCACAGGGGGCCTTGGTCAGCCCCAGCATTTT; CDR3 protein: CSATGGLGQPQHF
D gene: .; clone size: few; V gene: TRBV5-6; J gene: TRBJ2-5; CDR3 DNA: TGTGCCAGCAGCACCCGGACGGCCCCATTACAAGAGACCCAGTACTTC; CDR3 protein: CASSTRTAPLQETQYF
D gene: .; clone size: .; V gene: TRBV9; J gene: TRBJ1-4; CDR3 DNA: TGTGCCAGCAGCGTAGCAGGCAGCAGCGAAAAACTGTTTTTT; CDR3 protein: CASSVAGSSEKLFF
D gene: .; clone size: .; V gene: TRBV29-1; J gene: TRBJ2-5; CDR3 DNA: TGCAGCGTCATCAGGGTCGGGGAGACCCAGTACTTC; CDR3 protein: CSVIRVGETQYF
D gene: .; clone size: few; V gene: TRBV23-1; J gene: TRBJ2-5; CDR3 DNA: TGCGCCAGAGCGTTGGAGCAAGTACAAGAGACCCAGTACTTC; CDR3 protein: CARALEQVQETQYF
D gene: .; clone size: few; V gene: TRBV5-1; J gene: TRBJ2-1; CDR3 DNA: TGCGCCAGCAGCTTGGATCCTAGCTCCCAGTTCTTC; CDR3 protein: CASSLDPSSQFF
D gene: TRBD2; clone size: .; V gene: TRBV30; J gene: TRBJ2-7; CDR3 DNA: TGTGCCTGGGCGGCTAGCGGGAGGTACGAGCAGTACTTC; CDR3 protein: CAWAASGRYEQYF
D gene: .; clone size: few; V gene: TRBV9; J gene: TRBJ2-1; CDR3 DNA: TGTGCCAGCAGCGCAGGGCTAGCGCAATACAATGAGCAGTTCTTC; CDR3 protein: CASSAGLAQYNEQFF
D gene: TRBD2; clone size: .; V gene: TRBV7-9; J gene: TRBJ2-5; CDR3 DNA: TGTGCCAGCAGCTTACTTCGCTACCAGGGAGGGCAAGAGACCCAGTACTTC; CDR3 protein: CASSLLRYQGGQETQYF
D gene: TRBD2; clone size: few; V gene: TRBV7-2; J gene: TRBJ2-3; CDR3 DNA: TGTGCCAGCAGCTTACGTCCCGTCGAGGGACTAGCGGCAGATACGCAGTATTTT; CDR3 protein: CASSLRPVEGLAADTQYF
D gene: .; clone size: .; V gene: TRBV7-9; J gene: TRBJ2-1; CDR3 DNA: TGTGCCAGCAGCTTAGGGACAGTCAACAATGAGCAGTTCTTC; CDR3 protein: CASSLGTVNNEQFF
D gene: TRBD2; clone size: .; V gene: TRBV7-2; J gene: TRBJ2-7; CDR3 DNA: TGTGCCAGCAGCTTACAGGGACTAGGGCAGTACTTC; CDR3 protein: CASSLQGLGQYF
D gene: .; clone size: .; V gene: TRBV29-1; J gene: TRBJ2-7; CDR3 DNA: TGCAGCGTAGGGAGCTACGAGCAGTACTTC; CDR3 protein: CSVGSYEQYF
D gene: .; clone size: few; V gene: TRBV15; J gene: TRBJ2-5; CDR3 DNA: TGTGCCACCAGCAGAGTTAACCGCGTCGGCAGGGGACAAGAGACCCAGTACTTC; CDR3 protein: CATSRVNRVGRGQETQYF
D gene: .; clone size: .; V gene: TRBV30; J gene: TRBJ2-5; CDR3 DNA: TGTGCCTGGGAGAGCGGAGCCAGACAAGAGACCCAGTACTTC; CDR3 protein: CAWESGARQETQYF
D gene: TRBD2; clone size: .; V gene: TRBV9; J gene: TRBJ2-3; CDR3 DNA: TGTGCCAGCAGCGCGGGACTAGCGGGATATCAGGGGGCGCAGTATTTT; CDR3 protein: CASSAGLAGYQGAQYF
D gene: .; clone size: .; V gene: TRBV30; J gene: TRBJ1-2; CDR3 DNA: TGTGCCTGGGGGTTAGATGGCTACACCTTC; CDR3 protein: CAWGLDGYTF
D gene: .; clone size: few; V gene: TRBV7-6; J gene: TRBJ2-2; CDR3 DNA: TGTGCCAGCAGCTCACCTCCGACAGAACGAGGGGAGCTGTTTTTT; CDR3 protein: CASSSPPTERGELFF
D gene: .; clone size: .; V gene: TRBV20-1; J gene: TRBJ2-3; CDR3 DNA: TGCAGTGCTAGAGATCTGGATACGCAGTATTTT; CDR3 protein: CSARDLDTQYF
D gene: .; clone size: few; V gene: TRBV29-1; J gene: TRBJ2-3; CDR3 DNA: TGCAGCGTTGATGGGGACACAGATACGCAGTATTTT; CDR3 protein: CSVDGDTDTQYF
D gene: TRBD2; clone size: .; V gene: TRBV6-1; J gene: TRBJ2-1; CDR3 DNA: TGTGCCAGCAGTAGAGCGGGATTCCACAATGAGCAGTTCTTC; CDR3 protein: CASSRAGFHNEQFF
D gene: .; clone size: .; V gene: TRBV9; J gene: TRBJ2-4; CDR3 DNA: TGTGCCAGCAGCGTAGAAAACATTCAGTACTTC; CDR3 protein: CASSVENIQYF